The clone carrying this TCR beta chain showed up just a few times. The sample originates from a study of T-cell reconstitution after alpha-beta-depleted transplantation in children. A TCRbeta library incorporating unique molecular identifiers was prepared. TCRdb called the PCR reads again in MiXCR, with one record for every CDR3 protein. The table shows 450,000 to 600,000 distinct CDR3 sequences, with 32% occurring only once. Trimming took off 6 bases at V and 3 bases at J, with 18 bases between the two ends. CDR3 length equals 15 residues. Germline V lookup: CDR1 MNHEY, CDR2 SMNVEV (reference sequence).

The source material was PBMCs from the stem cell graft donor, sampled from the stem cell graft. The genes are TRBV27 and TRBJ2-7; the D is unclear. The origin of this receptor is a human donor who donated a stem cell graft to a child with aplastic anemia. For the CDR3, the DNA is TGTGCCAGCAGCTCCCGGCCGACTCTCGGCTACGAGCAGTACTTC. This sequence encodes CASSSRPTLGYEQYF.